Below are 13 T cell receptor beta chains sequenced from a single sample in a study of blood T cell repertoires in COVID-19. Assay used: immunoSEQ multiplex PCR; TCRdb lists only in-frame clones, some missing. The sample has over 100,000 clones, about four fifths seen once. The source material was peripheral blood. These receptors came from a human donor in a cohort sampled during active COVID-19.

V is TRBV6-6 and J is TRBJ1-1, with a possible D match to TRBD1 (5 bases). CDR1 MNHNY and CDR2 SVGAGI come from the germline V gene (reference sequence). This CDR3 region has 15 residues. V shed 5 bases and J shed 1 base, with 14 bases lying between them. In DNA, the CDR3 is TGTGCCAGCAGTACCCCGGGGGGAGGGAACACTGAAGCTTTCTTT. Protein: CASSTPGGGNTEAFF.

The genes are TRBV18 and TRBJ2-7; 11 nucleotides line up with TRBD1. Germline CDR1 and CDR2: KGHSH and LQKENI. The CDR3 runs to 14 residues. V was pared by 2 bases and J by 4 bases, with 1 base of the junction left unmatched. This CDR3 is CASSPGQGAYEQYF. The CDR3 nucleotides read TGTGCCAGCTCACCAGGACAGGGGGCTTACGAGCAGTACTTC.

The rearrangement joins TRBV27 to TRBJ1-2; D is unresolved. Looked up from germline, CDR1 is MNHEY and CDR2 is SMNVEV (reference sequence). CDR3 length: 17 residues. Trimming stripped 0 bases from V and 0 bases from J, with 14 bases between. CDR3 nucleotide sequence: TGTGCCAGCAGTTTATCAGCGGCCACAGCTTCTAACTATGGCTACACCTTC. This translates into CASSLSAATASNYGYTF.

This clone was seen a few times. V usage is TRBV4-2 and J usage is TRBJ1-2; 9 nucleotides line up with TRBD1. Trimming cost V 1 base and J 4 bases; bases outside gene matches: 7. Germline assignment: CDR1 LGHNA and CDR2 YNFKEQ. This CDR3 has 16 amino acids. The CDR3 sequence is CASSQVTGTGSYGYTF. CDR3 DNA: TGTGCCAGCAGCCAAGTCACCGGGACAGGGAGCTATGGCTACACCTTC.

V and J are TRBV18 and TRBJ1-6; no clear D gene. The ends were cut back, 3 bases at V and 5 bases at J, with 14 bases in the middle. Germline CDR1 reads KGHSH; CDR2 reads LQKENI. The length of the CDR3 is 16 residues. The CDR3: CASSPQDTANNSPLHF. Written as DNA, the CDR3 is TGTGCCAGCTCACCCCAAGACACAGCTAATAATTCACCCCTCCACTTT.

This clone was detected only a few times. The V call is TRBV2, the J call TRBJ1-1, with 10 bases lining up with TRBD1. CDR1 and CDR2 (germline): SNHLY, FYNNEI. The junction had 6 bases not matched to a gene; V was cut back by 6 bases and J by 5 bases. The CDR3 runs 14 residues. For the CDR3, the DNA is TGTGCCAGCAGCGGACAGGGGGTCGTAACTGAAGCTTTCTTT. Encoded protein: CASSGQGVVTEAFF.

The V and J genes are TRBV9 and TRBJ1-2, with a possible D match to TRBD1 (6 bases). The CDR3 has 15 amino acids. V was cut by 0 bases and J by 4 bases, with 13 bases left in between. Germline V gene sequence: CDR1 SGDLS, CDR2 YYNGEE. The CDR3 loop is CASSVVVGGSYGYTF. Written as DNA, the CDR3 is TGTGCCAGCAGCGTAGTGGTTGGGGGCAGCTATGGCTACACCTTC.

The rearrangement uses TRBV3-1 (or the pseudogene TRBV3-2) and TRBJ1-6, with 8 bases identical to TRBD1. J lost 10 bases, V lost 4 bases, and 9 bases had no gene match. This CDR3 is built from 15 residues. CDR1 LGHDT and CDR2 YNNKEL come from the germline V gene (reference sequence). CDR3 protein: CASSPGQGVASPLHF. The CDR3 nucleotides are TGTGCCAGCAGCCCTGGACAGGGAGTAGCATCACCCCTCCACTTT.

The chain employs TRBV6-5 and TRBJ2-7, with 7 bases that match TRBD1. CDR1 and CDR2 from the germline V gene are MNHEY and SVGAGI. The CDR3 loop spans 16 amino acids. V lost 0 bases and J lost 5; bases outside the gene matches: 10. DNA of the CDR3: TGTGCCAGCAGTTACTCAGAACGACAGGGAGACCACGAGCAGTACTTC. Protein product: CASSYSERQGDHEQYF.

In nucleotides, the CDR3 is TGTGCCAGCAGCTTAGGTGCAGGGGGGCACAATCAGCCCCAGCATTTT. It specifies CASSLGAGGHNQPQHF. V usage is TRBV7-2 and J usage is TRBJ1-5; 7 bases are a match to TRBD1. The germline V gene has CDR1 SGHTA and CDR2 FQGNSA. The CDR3 runs 16 residues. Unmatched junction bases numbered 6, after V lost 1 base and J lost 3 bases.

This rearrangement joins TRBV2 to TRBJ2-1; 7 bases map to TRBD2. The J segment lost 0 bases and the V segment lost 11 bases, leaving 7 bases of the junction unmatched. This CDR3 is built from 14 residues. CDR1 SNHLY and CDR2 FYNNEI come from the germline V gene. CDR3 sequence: CAQNGGSSYNEQFF. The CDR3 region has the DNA TGTGCCCAAAACGGGGGGAGCTCCTACAATGAGCAGTTCTTC.

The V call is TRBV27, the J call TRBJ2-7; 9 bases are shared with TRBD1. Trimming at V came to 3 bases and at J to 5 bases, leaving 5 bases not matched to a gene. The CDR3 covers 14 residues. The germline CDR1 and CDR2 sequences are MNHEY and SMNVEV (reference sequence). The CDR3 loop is CASSFEGQGHEQYF. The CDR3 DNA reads TGTGCCAGCAGTTTTGAGGGACAGGGCCACGAGCAGTACTTC.

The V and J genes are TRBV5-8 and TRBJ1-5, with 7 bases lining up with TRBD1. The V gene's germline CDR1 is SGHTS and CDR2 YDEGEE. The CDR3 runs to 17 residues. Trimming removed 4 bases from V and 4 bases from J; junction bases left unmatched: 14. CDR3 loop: CASSPFKGQKLNQPQHF. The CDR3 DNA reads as TGTGCCAGCAGCCCGTTCAAGGGACAGAAATTAAATCAGCCCCAGCATTTT.